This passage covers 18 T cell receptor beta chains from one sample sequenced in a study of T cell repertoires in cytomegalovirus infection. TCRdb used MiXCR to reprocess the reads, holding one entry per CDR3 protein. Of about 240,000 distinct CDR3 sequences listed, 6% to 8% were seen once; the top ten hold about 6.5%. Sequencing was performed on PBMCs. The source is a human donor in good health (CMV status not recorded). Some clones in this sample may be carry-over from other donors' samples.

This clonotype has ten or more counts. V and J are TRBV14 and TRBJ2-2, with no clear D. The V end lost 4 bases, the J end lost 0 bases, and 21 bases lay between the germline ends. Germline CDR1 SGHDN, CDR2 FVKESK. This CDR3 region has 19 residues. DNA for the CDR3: TGTGCCAGCAGCCTCAATGGGCAGTGGCCGGAGCCGAACACCGGGGAGCTGTTTTTT. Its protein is CASSLNGQWPEPNTGELFF.

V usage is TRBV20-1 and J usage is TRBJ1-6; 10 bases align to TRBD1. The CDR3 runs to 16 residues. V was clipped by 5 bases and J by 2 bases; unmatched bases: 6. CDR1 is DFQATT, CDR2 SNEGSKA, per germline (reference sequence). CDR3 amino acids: CSASDRGLTYNSPLHF. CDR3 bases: TGCAGTGCTTCTGACAGGGGGCTTACCTATAATTCACCCCTCCACTTT.

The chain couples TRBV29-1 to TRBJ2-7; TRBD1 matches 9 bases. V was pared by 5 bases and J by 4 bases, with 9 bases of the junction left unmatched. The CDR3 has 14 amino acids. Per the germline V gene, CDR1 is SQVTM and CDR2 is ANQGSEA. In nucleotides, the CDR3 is TGCAGCGTTAGCGAGACAGGGGGTCTGTACGAGCAGTACTTC. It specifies CSVSETGGLYEQYF.

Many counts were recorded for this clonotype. CDR3 region: CSARVDPGTGGHSGANVLTF. In DNA, the CDR3 is TGCAGTGCTAGAGTAGACCCCGGGACAGGGGGGCACTCTGGGGCCAACGTCCTGACTTTC. The V call is TRBV20-1, the J call TRBJ2-6; 11 nucleotides agree with TRBD1. V trimming: 1 base; J trimming: 0 bases; junction bases outside the gene matches: 11. The CDR3 contains 20 residues. Germline V lookup: CDR1 DFQATT, CDR2 SNEGSKA (reference sequence).

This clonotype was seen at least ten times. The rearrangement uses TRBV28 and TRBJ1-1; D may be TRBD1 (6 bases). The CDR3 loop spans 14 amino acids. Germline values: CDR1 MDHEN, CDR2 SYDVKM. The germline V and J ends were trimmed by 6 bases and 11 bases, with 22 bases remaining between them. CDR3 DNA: TGTGCCAGCAGCCCAAACGAACCCAGGGGCTGGGCTTTCTTT. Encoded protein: CASSPNEPRGWAFF.

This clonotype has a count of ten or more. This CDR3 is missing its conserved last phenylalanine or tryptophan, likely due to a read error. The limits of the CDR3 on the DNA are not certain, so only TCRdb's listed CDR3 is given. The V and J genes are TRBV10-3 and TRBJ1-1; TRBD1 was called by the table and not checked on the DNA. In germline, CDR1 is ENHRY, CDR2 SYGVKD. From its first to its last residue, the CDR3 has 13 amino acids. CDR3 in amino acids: CAISHRTLPDGAV.

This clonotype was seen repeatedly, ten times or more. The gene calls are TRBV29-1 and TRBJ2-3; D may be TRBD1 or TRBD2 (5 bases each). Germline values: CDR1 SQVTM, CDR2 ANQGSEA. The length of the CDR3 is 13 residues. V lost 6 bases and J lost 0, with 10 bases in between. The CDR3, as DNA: TGCAGCGTAGCCGAGGGGAGCACAGATACGCAGTATTTT. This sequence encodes CSVAEGSTDTQYF.

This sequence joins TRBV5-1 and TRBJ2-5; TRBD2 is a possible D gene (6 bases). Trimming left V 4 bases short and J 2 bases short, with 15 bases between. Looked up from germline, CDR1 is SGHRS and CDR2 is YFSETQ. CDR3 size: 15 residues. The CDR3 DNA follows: TGCGCCAGCAGCGGTGACCCCCGGGGGCAAGAGACCCAGTACTTC. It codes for CASSGDPRGQETQYF.

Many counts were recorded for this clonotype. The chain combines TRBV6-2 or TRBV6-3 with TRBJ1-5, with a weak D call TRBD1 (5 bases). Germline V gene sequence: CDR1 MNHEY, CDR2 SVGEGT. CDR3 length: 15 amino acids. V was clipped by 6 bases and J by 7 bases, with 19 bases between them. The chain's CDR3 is CASRHTGTQEQPQHF. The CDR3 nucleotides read TGTGCCAGCAGACATACCGGGACCCAGGAACAGCCCCAGCATTTT.

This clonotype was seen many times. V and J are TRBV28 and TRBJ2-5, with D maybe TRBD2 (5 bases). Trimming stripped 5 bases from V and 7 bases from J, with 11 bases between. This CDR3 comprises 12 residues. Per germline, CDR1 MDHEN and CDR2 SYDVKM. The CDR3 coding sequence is TGTGCCAGCAGTCCCGGAGGAGGGACCCAGTACTTC. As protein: CASSPGGGTQYF.

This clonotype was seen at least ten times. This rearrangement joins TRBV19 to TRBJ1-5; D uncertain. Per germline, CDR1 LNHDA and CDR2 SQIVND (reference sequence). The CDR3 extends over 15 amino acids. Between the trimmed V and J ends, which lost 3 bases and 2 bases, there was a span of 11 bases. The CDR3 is CASSISRVGNQPQHF. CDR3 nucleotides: TGTGCCAGTAGTATTAGCAGAGTGGGCAATCAGCCCCAGCATTTT. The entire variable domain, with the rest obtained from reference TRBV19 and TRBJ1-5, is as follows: DGGITQSPKYLFRKEGQNVTLSCEQNLNHDAMYWYRQDPGQGLRLIYYSQIVNDFQKGDIAEGYSVSREKKESFPLTVTSAQKNPTAFYLCASSISRVGNQPQHFGDGTRLSIL.

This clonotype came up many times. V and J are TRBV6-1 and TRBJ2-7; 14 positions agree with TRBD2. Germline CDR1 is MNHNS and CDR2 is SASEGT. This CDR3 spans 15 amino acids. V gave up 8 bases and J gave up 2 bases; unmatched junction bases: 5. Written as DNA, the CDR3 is TGTGCCAGCGTGACTAGCGGGGGGGTTACCTACGAGCAGTACTTC. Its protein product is CASVTSGGVTYEQYF.

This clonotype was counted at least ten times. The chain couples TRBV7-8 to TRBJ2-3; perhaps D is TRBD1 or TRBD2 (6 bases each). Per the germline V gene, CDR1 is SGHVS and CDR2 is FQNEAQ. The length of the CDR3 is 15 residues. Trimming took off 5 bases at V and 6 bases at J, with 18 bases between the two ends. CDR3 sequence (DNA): TGTGCCAGCAGCGCGTCGGGGGCTCCCGGGGATACGCAGTATTTT. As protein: CASSASGAPGDTQYF.

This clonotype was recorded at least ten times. The chain's CDR3 is CASSLAGTRNTGELFF. CDR3 DNA: TGTGCCAGCAGCTTAGCAGGGACTAGAAACACCGGGGAGCTGTTTTTT. The genes are TRBV7-2 and TRBJ2-2, with 8 bases aligning to TRBD2. V gave up 0 bases and J gave up 2 bases; unmatched junction bases: 2. This CDR3 is 16 amino acids long. Per germline, CDR1 SGHTA and CDR2 FQGNSA.

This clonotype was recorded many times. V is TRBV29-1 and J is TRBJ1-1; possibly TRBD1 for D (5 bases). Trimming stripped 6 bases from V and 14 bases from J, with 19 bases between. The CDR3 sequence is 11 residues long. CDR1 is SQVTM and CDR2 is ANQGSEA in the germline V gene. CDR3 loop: CSVEGVQGVFF. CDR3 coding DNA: TGCAGCGTCGAGGGTGTACAAGGGGTCTTCTTT.

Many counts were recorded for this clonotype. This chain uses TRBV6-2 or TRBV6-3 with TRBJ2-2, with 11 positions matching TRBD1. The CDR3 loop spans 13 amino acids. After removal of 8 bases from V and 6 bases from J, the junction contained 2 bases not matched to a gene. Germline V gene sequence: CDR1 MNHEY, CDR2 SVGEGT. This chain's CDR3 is CASGQGASGELFF. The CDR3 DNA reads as TGTGCCAGCGGACAGGGGGCGTCCGGGGAGCTGTTTTTT.

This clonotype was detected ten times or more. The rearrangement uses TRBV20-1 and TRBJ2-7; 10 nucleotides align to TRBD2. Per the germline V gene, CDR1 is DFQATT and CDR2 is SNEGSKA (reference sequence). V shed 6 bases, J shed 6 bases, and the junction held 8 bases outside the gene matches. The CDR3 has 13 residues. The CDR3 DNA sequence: TGCAGTGCGCCCAGCGGGGGGGGCTCCGAGCAGTACTTC. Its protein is CSAPSGGGSEQYF.

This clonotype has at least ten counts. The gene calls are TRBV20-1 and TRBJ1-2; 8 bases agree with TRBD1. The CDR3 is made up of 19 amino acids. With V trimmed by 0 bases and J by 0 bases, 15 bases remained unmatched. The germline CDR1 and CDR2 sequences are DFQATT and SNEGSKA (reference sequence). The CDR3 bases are TGCAGTGCTAGAGATAGGGAGGACAGGGTTTCAAGAACTAACTATGGCTACACCTTC. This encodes CSARDREDRVSRTNYGYTF.